This T cell receptor beta chain was sequenced for a study of cytomegalovirus exposure and HLA in healthy donors. The CDR3 runs 14 residues. Germline loops: CDR1 MGHDK, CDR2 SYGVNS. V lost 3 bases and J lost 8, with 13 bases in between. This PCR relied on a set of 60 Vbeta primers and 13 Jbeta primers. Here immunoSEQ multiplex PCR was the method, and the copy in TCRdb shows in-frame clones only, minus some. The profile shows roughly 120,000 clones, roughly two thirds of them singletons. This sequence joins TRBV25-1 and TRBJ1-4, with a possible D match to TRBD1 (5 bases). This receptor was taken from a man aged 25 to 40 in good health and CMV-seropositive. Sequencing was performed on PBMCs. The CDR3 region is CASSEWRDSEKLFF. DNA of the CDR3: TGTGCCAGCAGTGAGTGGAGAGACAGCGAAAAACTGTTTTTT.